Below are 4 T cell receptor beta chains sequenced from a single sample in a study of blood T cell repertoires in COVID-19. Clones were read by immunoSEQ multiplex PCR, and TCRdb kept only the in-frame ones, dropping some. Of about 62,000 clones in the sample, about 88% were seen once. Material for sequencing was peripheral blood. These receptors originate from a man between 65 and 80 years old with acute or convalescent COVID-19.

The chain recombines TRBV27 with TRBJ1-6; 11 bases fit TRBD1. With V trimmed by 5 bases and J by 10 bases, 4 bases remained unmatched. The CDR3 spans 14 residues. Per germline, CDR1 MNHEY and CDR2 SMNVEV (reference sequence). This CDR3 is CASSQDRGLSPLHF. The CDR3 DNA reads TGTGCCAGCAGTCAGGACAGGGGGCTGTCACCCCTCCACTTT.

The genes are TRBV18 and TRBJ1-5; the D is unclear. Trimming took off 3 bases at V and 2 bases at J, with 8 bases between the two ends. Germline loops: CDR1 KGHSH, CDR2 LQKENI. The CDR3 totals 14 residues. CDR3 sequence: CASSPVSGNQPQHF. CDR3 DNA sequence: TGTGCCAGCTCACCTGTCTCCGGCAATCAGCCCCAGCATTTT.

V usage is TRBV5-1 and J usage is TRBJ1-1, with TRBD1 matching over 9 bases. The CDR3 length is 12 residues. V dropped 5 bases and J dropped 7; count of bases not matched to a gene: 3. Germline CDR1 reads SGHRS; CDR2 reads YFSETQ. CDR3 sequence: CASRRTGDEAFF. In DNA, the CDR3 is TGCGCCAGCAGAAGGACAGGGGATGAAGCTTTCTTT.

This clone was found a few times. This sequence joins TRBV4-1 and TRBJ2-7, with D maybe TRBD2 (5 bases). Trimming shortened V by 1 base and J by 4 bases, and 8 bases separated the two germline ends. In germline, CDR1 is MGHRA, CDR2 YSYEKL. This CDR3 spans 13 amino acids. CDR3 in amino acids: CASSQAPGYEQYF. CDR3 DNA: TGCGCCAGCAGCCAAGCCCCGGGGTACGAGCAGTACTTC.